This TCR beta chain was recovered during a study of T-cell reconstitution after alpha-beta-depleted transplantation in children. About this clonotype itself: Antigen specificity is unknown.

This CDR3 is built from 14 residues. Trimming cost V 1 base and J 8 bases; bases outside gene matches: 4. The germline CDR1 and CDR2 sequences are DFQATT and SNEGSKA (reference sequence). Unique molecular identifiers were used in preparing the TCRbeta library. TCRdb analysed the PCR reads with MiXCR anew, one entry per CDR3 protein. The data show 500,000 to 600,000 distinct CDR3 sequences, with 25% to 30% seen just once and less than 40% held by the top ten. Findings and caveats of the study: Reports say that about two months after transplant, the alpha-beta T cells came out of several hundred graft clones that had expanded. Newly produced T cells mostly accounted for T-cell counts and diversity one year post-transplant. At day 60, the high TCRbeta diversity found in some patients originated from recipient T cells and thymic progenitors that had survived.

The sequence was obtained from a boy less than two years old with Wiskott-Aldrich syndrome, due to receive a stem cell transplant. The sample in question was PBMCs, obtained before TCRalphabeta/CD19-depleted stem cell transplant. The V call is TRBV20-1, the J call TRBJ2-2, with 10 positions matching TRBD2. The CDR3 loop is CSARGLAGAGELFF. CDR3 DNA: TGCAGTGCTAGAGGCCTAGCGGGAGCGGGGGAGCTGTTTTTT.